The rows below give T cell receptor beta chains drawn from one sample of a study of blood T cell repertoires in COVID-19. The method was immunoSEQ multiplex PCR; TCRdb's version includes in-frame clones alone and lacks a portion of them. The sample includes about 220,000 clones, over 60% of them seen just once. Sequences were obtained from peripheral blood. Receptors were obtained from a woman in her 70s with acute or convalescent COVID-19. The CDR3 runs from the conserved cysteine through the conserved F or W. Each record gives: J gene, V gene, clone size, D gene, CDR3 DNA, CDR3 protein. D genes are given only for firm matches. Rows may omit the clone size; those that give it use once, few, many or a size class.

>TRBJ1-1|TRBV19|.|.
TGTGCCAGTAGTCCCGGACAAGTGAACACTGAAGCTTTCTTT
CASSPGQVNTEAFF
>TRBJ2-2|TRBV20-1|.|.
TGCAGTGCTAGTCGGGCGGGGGCCCCCGGGACCGGGGAGCTGTTTTTT
CSASRAGAPGTGELFF
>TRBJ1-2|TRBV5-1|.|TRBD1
TGCGCCAGCAGCATTCAACAGGGGGCCCCTCACACCTTC
CASSIQQGAPHTF
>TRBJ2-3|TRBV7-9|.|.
TGTGCCAGCAGCTTAGAAGTAGTATCAGATACGCAGTATTTT
CASSLEVVSDTQYF
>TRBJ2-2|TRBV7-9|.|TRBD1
TGTGCCAGCAGCTTAGTGGGGACAGCGAACACCGGGGAGCTGTTTTTT
CASSLVGTANTGELFF
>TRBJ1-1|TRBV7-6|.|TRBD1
TGTGCCAGCAGCGGTACAGGGGGAGACACTGAAGCTTTCTTT
CASSGTGGDTEAFF
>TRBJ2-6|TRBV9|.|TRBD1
TGTGCCAGCAGCGTAGCTGATCGCCAGGGGGCAGTTGGGGCCAACGTCCTGACTTTC
CASSVADRQGAVGANVLTF
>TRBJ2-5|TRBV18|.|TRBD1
TGTGCCAGCTCACCGCGACAGGGTTATCAAGAGACCCAGTACTTC
CASSPRQGYQETQYF
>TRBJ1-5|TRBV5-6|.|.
TGTGCCAGCAGCCGTACAGGTAATCTAGTTTATCAGCCCCAGCATTTT
CASSRTGNLVYQPQHF
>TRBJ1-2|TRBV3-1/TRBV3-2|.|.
TGTGCCAGCAGCCAAGAAAGCCGGGACTCTAACTATGGCTACACCTTC
CASSQESRDSNYGYTF
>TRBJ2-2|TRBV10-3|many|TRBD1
TGTGCCATCAGAGGGGACAGGGAGAACACCGGGGAGCTGTTTTTT
CAIRGDRENTGELFF
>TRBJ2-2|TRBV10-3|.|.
TGTGCCACCTTAGGTGGCGGGACGAACACCGGGGAGCTGTTTTTT
CATLGGGTNTGELFF
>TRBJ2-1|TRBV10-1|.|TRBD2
TGCGCCAGCAGTGGGGGACTAGCGGGGGACGTTGAGCAGTTCTTC
CASSGGLAGDVEQFF
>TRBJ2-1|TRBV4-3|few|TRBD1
TGCGCCAGCAGCCAAGATCCCGCTCCGGGGACAGGCCCCTACAATGAGCAGTTCTTC
CASSQDPAPGTGPYNEQFF
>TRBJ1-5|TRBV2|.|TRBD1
TGTGCCAGCAGTGTTGCCAAGGACAGGGCCCAGCCCCAGCATTTT
CASSVAKDRAQPQHF
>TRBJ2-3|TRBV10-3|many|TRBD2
TGTGCCATCAACCAGCGGGGGGGGTACACAGATACGCAGTATTTT
CAINQRGGYTDTQYF
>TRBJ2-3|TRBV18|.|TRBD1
TGTGCCAGCTCACCCGGGACAGGGGGTCCCACAGATACGCAGTATTTT
CASSPGTGGPTDTQYF
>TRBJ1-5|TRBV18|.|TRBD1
TGTGCCAGCTCACGACAGGGTGGGGATCAGCCCCAGCATTTT
CASSRQGGDQPQHF
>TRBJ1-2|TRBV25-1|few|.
TGTGCCAGCAGTGAATTTCCGAGAAACTATGGCTACACCTTC
CASSEFPRNYGYTF
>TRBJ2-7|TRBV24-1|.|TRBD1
TGTGCCACCAGTCACCCGGGACAGGGGATTGCGGAGCAGTACTTC
CATSHPGQGIAEQYF
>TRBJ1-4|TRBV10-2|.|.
TGCGCCAGCAGCACCTCGGGTGAAAAACTGTTTTTT
CASSTSGEKLFF
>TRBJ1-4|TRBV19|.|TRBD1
TGTGCCAGTAGCTTGAGGGGGCGGAATGAAAAACTGTTTTTT
CASSLRGRNEKLFF
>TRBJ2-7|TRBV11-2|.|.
TGTGCCAGCAGCTTAGGCCTCGGGGACTACGAGCAGTACTTC
CASSLGLGDYEQYF
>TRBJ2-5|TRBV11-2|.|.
TGTGCCAGCAGCCCCCAACAGGAGACCCAGTACTTC
CASSPQQETQYF
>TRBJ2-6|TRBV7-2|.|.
TGTGCCAGCAGCCCCCATAGACAGAGCTCTGGGGCCAACGTCCTGACTTTC
CASSPHRQSSGANVLTF
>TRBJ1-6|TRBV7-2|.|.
TGTGCCAGCAGCTTGTATGAGATCCGCTCCTATAATTCACCCCTCCACTTT
CASSLYEIRSYNSPLHF
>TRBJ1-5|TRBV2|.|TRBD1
TGTGCCAGCAAGAGGGGAGTGGGACAGAAAAATCAGCCCCAGCATTTT
CASKRGVGQKNQPQHF
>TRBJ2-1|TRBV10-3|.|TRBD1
TGTGCCATCAGTGGGACAGGCGGCGGTTCCTACAATGAGCAGTTCTTC
CAISGTGGGSYNEQFF
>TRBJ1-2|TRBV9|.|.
TGTGCCAGCAGCGTAATGGACGCCGGAGCGGGTAGTGGCTACACCTTC
CASSVMDAGAGSGYTF
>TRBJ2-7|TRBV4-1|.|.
TGCGCCAGCAGCCAAACCTTCGGTATGGTCCTCGCCGAGCAGTACTTC
CASSQTFGMVLAEQYF
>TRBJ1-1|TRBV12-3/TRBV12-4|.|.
TGTGCCAGCAGTTGCGGCGGTTGGTTT
CASSCGGWF
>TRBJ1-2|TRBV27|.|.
TGTGCCAGCAGAGCCCAGGATGGAAACTATGGCTACACCTTC
CASRAQDGNYGYTF
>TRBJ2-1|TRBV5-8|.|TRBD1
TGTGCCAGCAGCTTGGGGGCCGGGACAGGGTTTAGCGATGAGCAGTTCTTC
CASSLGAGTGFSDEQFF
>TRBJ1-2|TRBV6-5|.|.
TGTGCCAGCAGGAATATACAGGGATTCGGCTATGGCTACACCTTC
CASRNIQGFGYGYTF
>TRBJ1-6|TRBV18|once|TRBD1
TGTGCCAGCTCACCCGGACAGGGTCTCAATTCACCCCTCCACTTT
CASSPGQGLNSPLHF
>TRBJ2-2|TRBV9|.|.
TGTGCCAGCAGCTACGATCGGGGGTGGATCACCGGGGAGCTGTTTTTT
CASSYDRGWITGELFF
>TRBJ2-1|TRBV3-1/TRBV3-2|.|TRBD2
TGTGCCAGCAGCCAGTTTTATCGGGGGGGGATCGATGAGCAGTTCTTC
CASSQFYRGGIDEQFF
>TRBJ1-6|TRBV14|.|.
TGTGCCAGCAGCCAAGAAAGGCCGACTTCTGTCTCACCCCTCCACTTT
CASSQERPTSVSPLHF
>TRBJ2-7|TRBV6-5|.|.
TGTGCCAGTCGGGGGTCCTACTACGAGCAGTACTTC
CASRGSYYEQYF
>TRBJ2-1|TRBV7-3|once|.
TGTGCCAGCAGCCTCGGACAGCTAAGGGAGCAGTTCTTC
CASSLGQLREQFF
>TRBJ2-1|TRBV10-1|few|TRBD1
TGCGCCAGTGGGACAGCGGAAAATGAGCAGTTCTTC
CASGTAENEQFF
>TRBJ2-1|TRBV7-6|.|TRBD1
TGTGCCAGCAGCTTAGAGCCTTCTGACAGGGGCTACAATGAGCAGTTCTTC
CASSLEPSDRGYNEQFF
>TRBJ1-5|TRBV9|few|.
TGTGCCAGCAGCGCGTTCGCCACGGGTCAGCCCCAGCATTTT
CASSAFATGQPQHF
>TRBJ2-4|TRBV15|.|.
TGTGCCACCTCGGAGCCGGCCAAAAACATTCAGTACTTC
CATSEPAKNIQYF
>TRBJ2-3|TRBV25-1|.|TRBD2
TGTGCCAGCGGAGCTAGCGGGGGCTCAGATACGCAGTATTTT
CASGASGGSDTQYF
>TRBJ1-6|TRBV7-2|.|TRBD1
TGTGCCAGCAGCTCGGGACAGTTTAATTCACCCCTCCACTTT
CASSSGQFNSPLHF
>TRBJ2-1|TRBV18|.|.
TGTGCCAGCTCACTAGCGGACAGGAATGAGCAGTTCTTC
CASSLADRNEQFF
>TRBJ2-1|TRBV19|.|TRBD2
TGTGCCAGTAGTATCGATTGGGCTAGCGGAACCTACAATGAGCAGTTCTTC
CASSIDWASGTYNEQFF
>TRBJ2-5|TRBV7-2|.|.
TGTGCCAGCAGCGCCCGGGCGGGGCAAAGAGAGACCCAGTACTTC
CASSARAGQRETQYF
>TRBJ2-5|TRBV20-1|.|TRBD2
TGCAGTGCTAGTATGCTAGCGGGGGGTCTGGGTGAGACCCAGTACTTC
CSASMLAGGLGETQYF
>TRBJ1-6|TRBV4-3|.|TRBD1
TGCGCCAGCAGCCGTGAGGGGGACAGGGTTAATTCACCCCTCCACTTT
CASSREGDRVNSPLHF